The 29 T cell receptor beta chains below come from one sample, sequenced in a study of cytomegalovirus exposure and HLA in healthy donors. Researchers ran the PCR with 60 Vbeta and 13 Jbeta primers. The method was immunoSEQ multiplex PCR; TCRdb's version includes in-frame clones alone and lacks a portion of them. The sample data list around 50,000 clones. Sequenced input: PBMCs. These receptors all stem from a male donor in good health and CMV-seropositive.

The chain combines TRBV6-5 with TRBJ1-2; 11 bases fit TRBD1. The V gene's germline CDR1 is MNHEY and CDR2 SVGAGI. V shed 6 bases and J 7 bases; nucleotides not matched to a gene: 7. CDR3 size: 14 residues. CDR3 coding DNA: TGTGCCAGCAGCGGACAGGGGGCGGTAGGTGGCTACACCTTC. This codes for CASSGQGAVGGYTF.

The gene calls are TRBV2 and TRBJ2-7; 11 bases align to TRBD2. Trimming removed 8 bases from V and 4 bases from J; junction bases left unmatched: 10. Germline V gene lookup returns CDR1 SNHLY and CDR2 FYNNEI. CDR3 size: 15 residues. CDR3 DNA sequence: TGTGCCAGCTACCAACTAGCGGGGGTCACGTACGAGCAGTACTTC. It specifies CASYQLAGVTYEQYF.

The chain links TRBV6-5 to TRBJ1-2, with D unclear. Germline CDR1 is MNHEY and CDR2 is SVGAGI. This CDR3 has 13 residues. Trimming took 7 bases from V and 2 from J, leaving 11 bases between them. CDR3 residues: CASMPRPNYGYTF. The CDR3 DNA follows: TGTGCCAGCATGCCGCGTCCCAACTATGGCTACACCTTC.

This chain joins TRBV7-3 and TRBJ2-2; 7 bases agree with TRBD1. V was clipped by 7 bases and J by 6 bases; unmatched bases: 8. CDR1 is SGHTA and CDR2 is FQGTGA in the germline V gene. This CDR3 has 14 amino acids. The CDR3 is CASMAGGSSGELFF. The CDR3 nucleotides read TGTGCCAGCATGGCAGGGGGATCCTCCGGGGAGCTGTTTTTT.

The rearrangement uses TRBV28 and TRBJ1-1; D might be TRBD1 (6 bases). The V end was cut by 6 bases, the J end by 0 bases, with 17 bases between. This CDR3 spans 16 amino acids. Germline V gives CDR1 MDHEN, CDR2 SYDVKM. CDR3 in DNA: TGTGCCAGCAGATCAACAGGGACGGCAATGAACACTGAAGCTTTCTTT. It codes for CASRSTGTAMNTEAFF.

The CDR3 region has the DNA TGTGCCAGCAGCTTCAAGGGGCCGAGCTCCTATAATTCACCCCTCCACTTT. Its protein is CASSFKGPSSYNSPLHF. The chain employs TRBV5-4 and TRBJ1-6, with D perhaps TRBD1 (5 bases). Per germline, CDR1 SGHNT and CDR2 YYREEE (reference sequence). Trimming pared 2 bases from V and 0 bases from J, leaving 12 bases between. CDR3 length equals 17 residues.

The chain joins TRBV6-6 to TRBJ2-4; 7 nucleotides line up with TRBD1. CDR1 is MNHNY, CDR2 SVGAGI, per germline (reference sequence). The CDR3 has 14 amino acids. V trimming: 6 bases; J trimming: 1 base; junction bases outside the gene matches: 3. The CDR3 reads CASREQGAKNIQYF. The CDR3 DNA sequence: TGTGCCAGCAGAGAACAGGGGGCCAAAAACATTCAGTACTTC.

The chain is built from TRBV28 and TRBJ1-5; TRBD1 agrees at 7 bases. CDR3 length: 15 residues. Germline V gene data show CDR1 as MDHEN and CDR2 as SYDVKM. The V segment lost 5 bases and the J segment 1 base; nucleotides outside the gene matches: 5. In nucleotides, the CDR3 is TGTGCCAGCAGTGCGGACAGGTCCAGCAATCAGCCCCAGCATTTT. Translated: CASSADRSSNQPQHF.

Worth noting for this clone: The sample contains more than one DNA sequence encoding this CDR3. V gene TRBV7-2 combines with J gene TRBJ1-3; D is uncertain. Between the trimmed V and J ends, which lost 5 bases and 7 bases, there was a span of 15 bases. CDR1 is SGHTA and CDR2 is FQGNSA in the germline V gene. The length of the CDR3 is 14 residues. CDR3 region: CASSPDTKTNTIYF. The CDR3 DNA reads TGTGCCAGCAGCCCCGACACCAAAACCAACACCATATATTTT.

The genes are TRBV7-9 and TRBJ2-7, with D possibly being TRBD1 (6 bases). V shed 3 bases and J shed 3 bases, with 21 bases lying between them. There are 17 residues in the CDR3. The germline V gene encodes CDR1 SEHNR and CDR2 FQNEAQ (reference sequence). CDR3 protein: CASSFPVRGRQDYEQYF. CDR3 nucleotide sequence: TGTGCCAGCAGCTTCCCCGTCCGGGGCCGACAGGACTACGAGCAGTACTTC.

The chain employs TRBV14 and TRBJ1-4, with unresolved D. V was pared by 2 bases and J by 7 bases, with 23 bases between. Germline assignment: CDR1 SGHDN and CDR2 FVKESK. The CDR3 has 18 residues. The CDR3 loop is CASSQRRQGNAVLEKLFF. DNA for the CDR3: TGTGCCAGCAGCCAAAGAAGGCAAGGAAACGCGGTGCTTGAAAAACTGTTTTTT.

This sequence joins TRBV5-1 and TRBJ2-5; 12 bases map to TRBD2. Germline CDR1 and CDR2: SGHRS and YFSETQ. The CDR3 has 16 residues. Trimming at V came to 2 bases and at J to 5 bases, leaving 7 bases not matched to a gene. This CDR3 reads CASSLPGLAGRETQYF. The CDR3 DNA reads as TGCGCCAGCAGCTTACCCGGACTAGCGGGAAGGGAGACCCAGTACTTC. The whole variable domain, filled in from reference TRBV5-1 and TRBJ2-5, reads KAGVTQTPRYLIKTRGQQVTLSCSPISGHRSVSWYQQTPGQGLQFLFEYFSETQRNKGNFPGRFSGRQFSNSRSEMNVSTLELGDSALYLCASSLPGLAGRETQYFGPGTRLLVL.

The V gene is TRBV5-1, the J gene TRBJ2-5; tentatively, D is TRBD2 (7 bases). Germline V gives CDR1 SGHRS, CDR2 YFSETQ. V was trimmed by 6 bases and J by 5 bases, leaving 20 bases between them. The CDR3 is 15 residues long. The CDR3 reads CASKRGGEAGETQYF. The CDR3 nucleotides read TGCGCCAGCAAACGAGGGGGGGAAGCAGGGGAGACCCAGTACTTC.

The genes are TRBV10-3 and TRBJ1-5; 11 positions agree with TRBD1. The germline CDR1 and CDR2 sequences are ENHRY and SYGVKD. This CDR3 comprises 14 residues. The V and J ends lost 5 bases and 7 bases, in that order; junction bases with no gene match: 4. Here the CDR3 reads CAISWGQGGQPQHF. CDR3 nucleotide sequence: TGTGCCATCAGTTGGGGACAGGGGGGCCAGCCCCAGCATTTT.

The gene calls are TRBV11-1 and TRBJ2-4; D possibly corresponds to TRBD2 (6 bases). V shed 4 bases and J shed 5 bases, with 12 bases lying between them. The CDR3 covers 14 residues. CDR1 SGHAT and CDR2 FQDESV come from the germline V gene (reference sequence). The CDR3 sequence: CASSSTGGENIQYF. The CDR3 region has the DNA TGTGCCAGCAGCTCAACCGGGGGTGAAAACATTCAGTACTTC.

This sequence joins TRBV7-6 and TRBJ1-2, with a weak D call TRBD1 (6 bases). The CDR3 spans 16 residues. Germline CDR1 and CDR2: SGHVS and FNYEAQ. Trimming shortened V by 3 bases and J by 2 bases, and 16 bases separated the two germline ends. CDR3 nucleotides: TGTGCCAGCAGCTTGGGATCCTCTGGGACAAACTATGGCTACACCTTC. It yields the protein CASSLGSSGTNYGYTF.

The CDR3 loop reads CASTKTGRQGTDTQYF. CDR3 in DNA: TGCGCCAGCACCAAGACAGGGCGCCAGGGCACAGATACGCAGTATTTT. The gene calls are TRBV4-1 and TRBJ2-3, with 7 bases lining up with TRBD1. This CDR3 spans 16 amino acids. Germline V lookup: CDR1 MGHRA, CDR2 YSYEKL. The junction had 11 bases not matched to a gene; V was cut back by 7 bases and J by 1 base.

This CDR3 reads CAWRRGGASYEQYF. CDR3 sequence (DNA): TGTGCCTGGAGGCGAGGGGGCGCGTCCTACGAGCAGTACTTC. This rearrangement joins TRBV30 to TRBJ2-7; TRBD1 matches at 7 bases. CDR1 and CDR2 (germline): GTSNPN, SVGIG (reference sequence). V shed 3 bases, J shed 1 base, and the junction held 6 bases outside the gene matches. This CDR3 has 14 residues.

The chain has TRBV4-2 and TRBJ2-5; possibly TRBD2 for D (6 bases). The CDR3 length is 14 residues. Germline lookup yields CDR1 LGHNA and CDR2 YNFKEQ. V lost 4 bases and J 2 bases, leaving 11 bases between the germline ends. CDR3 residues: CASSPRGSQETQYF. CDR3 DNA sequence: TGTGCCAGCAGCCCCCGGGGGTCTCAAGAGACCCAGTACTTC.

The chain's CDR3 is CSVGGLAGLNTGELFF. CDR3 bases: TGCAGCGTGGGAGGACTAGCGGGCCTAAACACCGGGGAGCTGTTTTTT. The chain joins TRBV29-1 to TRBJ2-2, with 11 bases lining up with TRBD2. V was clipped by 6 bases and J by 2 bases; unmatched bases: 8. The germline V gene encodes CDR1 SQVTM and CDR2 ANQGSEA. The CDR3 covers 16 residues.

J is TRBJ1-2 and V is TRBV18; D remains ambiguous. CDR3 length: 13 amino acids. From germline, CDR1 is KGHSH and CDR2 LQKENI. The ends were cut back, 0 bases at V and 8 bases at J, with 10 bases in the middle. This CDR3 is CASSPPGASGYTF. The CDR3 DNA reads as TGTGCCAGCTCACCACCGGGAGCGAGCGGCTACACCTTC.

The rearrangement joins TRBV19 to TRBJ2-2, with TRBD2 matching over 7 bases. The length of the CDR3 is 15 residues. Per germline, CDR1 LNHDA and CDR2 SQIVND (reference sequence). V was pared by 6 bases and J by 2 bases, with 6 bases of the junction left unmatched. CDR3 residues: CASRPSGLNTGELFF. The CDR3 nucleotides read TGTGCCAGTAGACCTAGCGGACTAAACACCGGGGAGCTGTTTTTT.

This rearrangement joins TRBV6-5 to TRBJ2-5; no clear D. The V gene's germline CDR1 is MNHEY and CDR2 SVGAGI. V lost 0 bases to trimming and J lost 3 bases, with 8 bases between them. The CDR3 has 14 residues. The CDR3 loop reads CASSYSMQEETQYF. As DNA, the CDR3 is TGTGCCAGCAGTTACTCGATGCAGGAAGAGACCCAGTACTTC.

The chain joins TRBV4-3 to TRBJ2-3, with D tentatively TRBD2 (6 bases). Deletions cut 1 base from V and 4 bases from J, with 12 bases between. Germline assignment: CDR1 LGHNA and CDR2 YSLEER. CDR3 length: 15 residues. The CDR3, as DNA: TGCGCCAGCAGCCAAGGACGGAGGGAAGCAGATACGCAGTATTTT. This gives the protein CASSQGRREADTQYF.

The chain couples TRBV14 to TRBJ1-2; D might be TRBD1 (6 bases). The ends were cut back, 0 bases at V and 6 bases at J, with 11 bases in the middle. CDR1 is SGHDN and CDR2 is FVKESK in the germline V gene. The CDR3 length is 14 residues. CDR3 DNA: TGTGCCAGCAGCCAAGAGGTCAGGGGAAATGGCTACACCTTC. Translation: CASSQEVRGNGYTF.

The chain has TRBV7-2 and TRBJ1-2; the D gene is possibly TRBD1 (6 bases). CDR3 size: 15 residues. CDR1 and CDR2 (germline): SGHTA, FQGNSA. V was clipped by 2 bases and J by 4 bases, with 14 bases between them. CDR3 sequence (DNA): TGTGCCAGCAGCTTATCGGGGAGGGGGTCCTATGGCTACACCTTC. Protein sequence: CASSLSGRGSYGYTF.

CDR3 loop: CASTFGTKAGYTF. The DNA of the CDR3 is TGTGCCAGCACATTCGGGACAAAGGCTGGCTACACCTTC. The rearrangement uses TRBV6-5 and TRBJ1-2, with D tentatively TRBD1 (6 bases). V was trimmed by 7 bases and J by 7 bases, leaving 16 bases between them. The CDR3 runs 13 residues. Per the germline V gene, CDR1 is MNHEY and CDR2 is SVGAGI.

This chain joins TRBV6-5 and TRBJ1-2; maybe TRBD1 (6 bases). V lost 1 base to trimming and J lost 7 bases, with 10 bases between them. Germline CDR1 is MNHEY and CDR2 is SVGAGI. The CDR3 consists of 13 residues. The CDR3 nucleotides read TGTGCCAGCAGTTACTTGACGGACAGTGGCTACACCTTC. Its translation: CASSYLTDSGYTF.

V gene TRBV6-4 combines with J gene TRBJ2-1; TRBD2 matches 12 bases. V lost 6 bases to trimming and J lost 6 bases; unmatched junction nucleotides: 3. This CDR3 has 14 amino acids. The germline CDR1 and CDR2 sequences are MRHNA and SNTAGT. The CDR3 is CASSELAGGNEQFF. The CDR3 DNA reads TGTGCCAGCAGCGAACTAGCGGGGGGCAATGAGCAGTTCTTC.